These 31 T cell receptor beta chains were all obtained from the same sample, sequenced in a study of blood T cell repertoires in COVID-19. TCRdb's copy holds only in-frame clones and misses some; the assay was immunoSEQ multiplex PCR. The sample records around 310,000 clones, about 89% being singletons. The sample taken for sequencing was peripheral blood. The receptor source for this set is a woman in her fifties or sixties with acute or convalescent COVID-19.

This clone was found once. The chain combines TRBV28 with TRBJ1-4; weak D call: TRBD1 (5 bases). The CDR3 is 14 amino acids. V gave up 6 bases and J gave up 5 bases, with 13 bases separating them. CDR1 and CDR2 from the germline V gene are MDHEN and SYDVKM. The DNA for the CDR3 is TGTGCCAGCAGGTCGACGGGGGGAAATGAAAAACTGTTTTTT. It is translated as CASRSTGGNEKLFF.

The sample holds a few counts of this clone. CDR3 in amino acids: CASSPQQGMNTEAFF. CDR3 DNA sequence: TGTGCCAGCAGTCCACAACAGGGCATGAACACTGAAGCTTTCTTT. The genes are TRBV28 and TRBJ1-1; weak D call: TRBD1 (6 bases). This CDR3 spans 15 amino acids. The V gene lost 5 bases and the J gene lost 0 bases, with 13 bases spanning the gap. Germline values: CDR1 MDHEN, CDR2 SYDVKM.

To note about this clone: Within the sample, other DNA sequences also encode this same CDR3. The chain couples TRBV28 to TRBJ2-7; D is perhaps TRBD1 (5 bases). This CDR3 comprises 13 residues. V was clipped by 3 bases and J by 3 bases, with 9 bases between them. Germline assignment: CDR1 MDHEN and CDR2 SYDVKM. This chain's CDR3 is CASSLGQDYEQYF. The CDR3 bases are TGTGCCAGCAGTTTGGGGCAGGACTACGAGCAGTACTTC.

The chain couples TRBV2 to TRBJ2-6; no firm D call. Trimming removed 6 bases from V and 0 bases from J, with 6 bases in between. The CDR3 totals 14 residues. CDR1 and CDR2 (germline): SNHLY, FYNNEI. The CDR3: CASRDISGANVLTF. The CDR3 DNA follows: TGTGCCAGCAGAGACATCTCTGGGGCCAACGTCCTGACTTTC. Supplemented by reference TRBV2 and TRBJ2-6, the full variable domain reads EPEVTQTPSHQVTQMGQEVILRCVPISNHLYFYWYRQILGQKVEFLVSFYNNEISEKSEIFDDQFSVERPDGSNFTLKIRSTKLEDSAMYFCASRDISGANVLTFGAGSRLTVL.

This clone was observed once. The chain links TRBV14 to TRBJ2-5; D unclear. There are 12 residues in the CDR3. V lost 4 bases and J 5 bases, leaving 8 bases between the germline ends. CDR1 is SGHDN, CDR2 FVKESK, per germline. CDR3 loop: CASSRRLETQYF. The DNA of the CDR3 is TGTGCCAGCAGCCGGAGACTGGAGACCCAGTACTTC.

The rearrangement links TRBV9 to TRBJ1-3; D uncertain. V was pared by 4 bases and J by 0 bases, with 8 bases between. Germline CDR1 reads SGDLS; CDR2 reads YYNGEE. The CDR3 spans 14 residues. The CDR3 sequence is CASSLQASGNTIYF. DNA for the CDR3: TGTGCCAGCAGCCTTCAAGCCTCTGGAAACACCATATATTTT.

The V call is TRBV7-3, the J call TRBJ2-5; D is possibly TRBD1 (6 bases). The CDR3 runs 15 residues. The germline gives CDR1 SGHTA, CDR2 FQGTGA. V was cut by 0 bases and J by 4 bases, with 12 bases left in between. CDR3 protein: CASSLTPGERETQYF. Written as DNA, the CDR3 is TGTGCCAGCAGCTTAACCCCAGGGGAGCGAGAGACCCAGTACTTC.

This chain connects TRBV7-2 to TRBJ1-3; 9 positions match TRBD1. Germline V lookup: CDR1 SGHTA, CDR2 FQGNSA. CDR3 size: 14 residues. With 5 bases clipped from V and 4 bases from J, the junction kept 3 bases outside the gene matches. CDR3 coding DNA: TGTGCCAGCAGCCCCGGGACAGGGGGAAACACCATATATTTT. This gives the protein CASSPGTGGNTIYF. Variable domain in full (rest from reference TRBV7-2 and TRBJ1-3): GAGVSQSPSNKVTEKGKDVELRCDPISGHTALYWYRQSLGQGLEFLIYFQGNSAPDKSGLPSDRFSAERTGGSVSTLTIQRTQQEDSAVYLCASSPGTGGNTIYFGEGSWLTVV.

The V gene is TRBV18, the J gene TRBJ1-6; D gene ambiguous. Trimming pared 2 bases from V and 10 bases from J, leaving 12 bases between. The germline CDR1 and CDR2 sequences are KGHSH and LQKENI. This CDR3 region has 14 residues. CDR3 in DNA: TGTGCCAGCTCACCAGACCGGGATCACTCACCCCTCCACTTT. Residues: CASSPDRDHSPLHF.

The V call is TRBV3-1 (or the pseudogene TRBV3-2), the J call TRBJ1-3, with a weak D call TRBD1 (6 bases). Deletions cut 3 bases from V and 3 bases from J, with 15 bases between. The CDR3 covers 16 residues. Germline lookup yields CDR1 LGHDT and CDR2 YNNKEL (reference sequence). CDR3 protein: CASSHDQGQCGNTIYF. CDR3 nucleotides: TGTGCCAGCAGCCATGATCAAGGACAGTGTGGAAACACCATATATTTT.

The V gene is TRBV19, the J gene TRBJ1-3; D possibly corresponds to TRBD1 (5 bases). Germline V gene data show CDR1 as LNHDA and CDR2 as SQIVND (reference sequence). CDR3 length: 15 residues. V lost 6 bases and J lost 0, with 12 bases in between. The CDR3 nucleotides read TGTGCCAGTAGGGACACCCCGAGCTCTGGAAACACCATATATTTT. Amino acid sequence: CASRDTPSSGNTIYF.

The chain recombines TRBV5-1 with TRBJ2-3; D gene uncertain. This CDR3 has 13 residues. Per the germline V gene, CDR1 is SGHRS and CDR2 is YFSETQ. V dropped 0 bases and J dropped 8 bases, with 10 bases sitting between them. For the CDR3, the DNA is TGCGCCAGCAGCTTGGAGCAGCGAGGTACGCAGTATTTT. Its protein product is CASSLEQRGTQYF.

In its sample, this clone was seen once. The chain carries TRBV28 and TRBJ2-7, with 9 bases aligning to TRBD1. The germline V gene has CDR1 MDHEN and CDR2 SYDVKM. V was pared by 6 bases and J by 2 bases, with 8 bases of the junction left unmatched. The CDR3 has 15 amino acids. The CDR3 sequence is CASRPRQGVTYEQYF. CDR3 nucleotides: TGTGCCAGCAGACCTCGACAGGGGGTTACCTACGAGCAGTACTTC.

This clone showed up just once. The chain uses TRBV24-1 and TRBJ1-1, with TRBD1 matching 8 bases. This CDR3 has 15 amino acids. V shed 4 bases and J 0 bases; nucleotides not matched to a gene: 3. The germline V gene encodes CDR1 KGHDR and CDR2 SFDVKD. The CDR3 DNA reads TGTGCCACCAGTGACGGACAGGGTATGAACACTGAAGCTTTCTTT. Its translation: CATSDGQGMNTEAFF.

The chain is built from TRBV7-2 and TRBJ2-1; 12 positions match TRBD1. Trimming at V came to 6 bases and at J to 2 bases, leaving 2 bases not matched to a gene. The CDR3 contains 15 residues. Per the germline V gene, CDR1 is SGHTA and CDR2 is FQGNSA. The CDR3, as DNA: TGTGCCAGCAGGGGACAGGGGGCGCCCTACAATGAGCAGTTCTTC. This encodes CASRGQGAPYNEQFF.

This chain links TRBV7-9 with TRBJ1-5, with D possibly being TRBD1 (6 bases). CDR1 is SEHNR and CDR2 is FQNEAQ in the germline V gene (reference sequence). V was trimmed by 4 bases and J by 4 bases, leaving 11 bases between them. The CDR3 extends over 14 amino acids. The CDR3 region is CASSWEGGNQPQHF. The CDR3 DNA follows: TGTGCCAGCAGCTGGGAGGGGGGGAATCAGCCCCAGCATTTT.

The V gene is TRBV5-1, the J gene TRBJ2-3, with TRBD1 as a possible D gene (6 bases). CDR1 SGHRS and CDR2 YFSETQ come from the germline V gene. The length of the CDR3 is 16 residues. Between the trimmed V and J ends, which lost 3 bases and 2 bases, there was a span of 16 bases. The CDR3 DNA reads TGCGCCAGCAGCTCGAGCCAGGGGACCCTCACAGATACGCAGTATTTT. Amino acid sequence: CASSSSQGTLTDTQYF. Drawing the rest from reference TRBV5-1 and TRBJ2-3, the complete variable domain is KAGVTQTPRYLIKTRGQQVTLSCSPISGHRSVSWYQQTPGQGLQFLFEYFSETQRNKGNFPGRFSGRQFSNSRSEMNVSTLELGDSALYLCASSSSQGTLTDTQYFGPGTRLTVL.

Turning to this clone: Mismatch with germline at one junction end may stem from a read error. J is TRBJ1-1 and V is TRBV10-3; the match to TRBD1 covers 7 bases. Germline CDR1 reads ENHRY; CDR2 reads SYGVKD. The CDR3 totals 14 residues. Written as DNA, the CDR3 is TGTGCCATCAGCCAAGGGGGCATGAAAACTGAAGCTTTCTTT. Translating gives CAISQGGMKTEAFF.

This chain joins TRBV7-3 and TRBJ2-1, with 10 bases matching TRBD2. Per the germline V gene, CDR1 is SGHTA and CDR2 is FQGTGA. J lost 7 bases, V lost 1 base, and 7 bases had no gene match. The CDR3 is 16 residues long. This CDR3 is CASSLRGGLAKNEQFF. The CDR3 bases are TGTGCCAGCAGCTTAAGGGGGGGACTAGCGAAAAATGAGCAGTTCTTC.

The genes are TRBV28 and TRBJ1-5; D is uncertain. Trimming removed 8 bases from V and 2 bases from J, with 7 bases in between. Germline assignment: CDR1 MDHEN and CDR2 SYDVKM. The CDR3 loop spans 12 amino acids. The CDR3 DNA sequence: TGTGCCAGCCGGAGGGGCAATCAGCCCCAGCATTTT. Amino acids: CASRRGNQPQHF. Full variable domain (rest looked up from reference TRBV28 and TRBJ1-5): DVKVTQSSRYLVKRTGEKVFLECVQDMDHENMFWYRQDPGLGLRLIYFSYDVKMKEKGDIPEGYSVSREKKERFSLILESASTNQTSMYLCASRRGNQPQHFGDGTRLSIL.

The V gene is TRBV28, the J gene TRBJ2-7, with 7 bases matching TRBD1. From germline, CDR1 is MDHEN and CDR2 SYDVKM. V was clipped by 0 bases and J by 2 bases; unmatched bases: 4. The CDR3 consists of 15 residues. CDR3 coding DNA: TGTGCCAGCAGTTTATGGGGTCAGGGGGCCTACGAGCAGTACTTC. Its protein is CASSLWGQGAYEQYF.

The chain recombines TRBV19 with TRBJ1-5; 8 bases match TRBD1. CDR1 is LNHDA and CDR2 is SQIVND in the germline V gene (reference sequence). The CDR3 length is 17 residues. V shed 3 bases and J 1 base; nucleotides not matched to a gene: 8. As DNA, the CDR3 is TGTGCCAGTAGTATGGCACAGGGGGTGGGGAGCAATCAGCCCCAGCATTTT. It is translated as CASSMAQGVGSNQPQHF.

A word on this clone: This specimen includes other DNA sequences encoding the same CDR3. V usage is TRBV20-1 and J usage is TRBJ2-7, with 8 bases identical to TRBD2. There are 11 residues in the CDR3. CDR1 is DFQATT, CDR2 SNEGSKA, per germline (reference sequence). V lost 6 bases to trimming and J lost 5 bases; unmatched junction nucleotides: 3. CDR3 in DNA: TGCAGTGCAACTAGCGGCCACGAGCAGTACTTC. Its protein product is CSATSGHEQYF.

The chain has TRBV15 and TRBJ2-1, with D perhaps TRBD1 (6 bases). CDR3 length equals 15 residues. V lost 5 bases, J lost 5 bases, and 16 bases lay in between. Germline V gene lookup returns CDR1 LNHNV and CDR2 YYDKDF (reference sequence). CDR3 sequence (DNA): TGTGCCACCAGCCGTCTGGGGACACTTGACAATGAGCAGTTCTTC. Amino acid sequence: CATSRLGTLDNEQFF.

V gene TRBV27 combines with J gene TRBJ2-7, with 7 bases that match TRBD1. Looked up from germline, CDR1 is MNHEY and CDR2 is SMNVEV (reference sequence). There are 13 residues in the CDR3. V was clipped by 7 bases and J by 2 bases; unmatched bases: 5. The DNA of the CDR3 is TGTGCCAGCAAGGGGGCGGGCACCTACGAGCAGTACTTC. It codes for CASKGAGTYEQYF.

The chain has TRBV7-2 and TRBJ1-5; a possible D gene is TRBD1 (6 bases). The V end was cut by 3 bases, the J end by 2 bases, with 20 bases between. The CDR3 is made up of 18 amino acids. Per the germline V gene, CDR1 is SGHTA and CDR2 is FQGNSA. The CDR3 coding sequence is TGTGCCAGCAGCTTCCCACCTGGGGGCCTTGGGGGCAATCAGCCCCAGCATTTT. This translates into CASSFPPGGLGGNQPQHF.

The chain carries TRBV6-1 and TRBJ2-1; D remains unclear. This CDR3 has 12 amino acids. V was shortened by 2 bases and J by 10 bases, with 9 bases between the two germline ends. Germline CDR1 MNHNS, CDR2 SASEGT. In DNA, the CDR3 is TGTGCCAGCAGTGAACGGTATCCGGAGCAGTTCTTC. It is translated as CASSERYPEQFF.

The rearrangement uses TRBV19 and TRBJ2-7; 13 bases are a match to TRBD2. Germline V gene sequence: CDR1 LNHDA, CDR2 SQIVND (reference sequence). The trim removed 5 bases at V and 5 bases at J, leaving 6 bases unmatched. The CDR3 is made up of 15 amino acids. In DNA form, the CDR3 reads TGTGCCAGTAGTCCCCGACTAGCGGGGGGCGACGAGCAGTACTTC. It codes for CASSPRLAGGDEQYF.

The CDR3, as DNA: TGTGCCAGCAGCCAAACAGGGGGCGCGGGATTCGAGGGCTACACCTTC. Its protein product is CASSQTGGAGFEGYTF. The chain joins TRBV4-2 to TRBJ1-2; TRBD1 matches at 9 bases. CDR1 and CDR2 (germline): LGHNA, YNFKEQ. J gave up 8 bases and V 2 bases, and 12 bases lay outside the gene matches. The CDR3 contains 16 residues.

With regard to this clone: A read error may produce the germline difference seen at one junction end. V and J are TRBV7-7 and TRBJ1-5; a weak D match, TRBD1 (5 bases). CDR3 size: 13 residues. Germline CDR1 is SSHAT and CDR2 is FNYEAQ (reference sequence). The chain's CDR3 is CASSLDSGQPQHF. The CDR3 DNA reads TGTGCTAGCAGCTTAGACAGCGGCCAGCCCCAGCATTTT.

The rearrangement links TRBV30 to TRBJ1-1, with D perhaps TRBD1 (6 bases). Germline CDR1 is GTSNPN and CDR2 is SVGIG (reference sequence). This CDR3 comprises 11 residues. Trimming cost V 3 bases and J 8 bases, with 10 bases left between them. CDR3 bases: TGTGCCTGGAGGAGGGGGTCAGAAGCTTTCTTT. Its protein product is CAWRRGSEAFF.